One and the same sample provided the 5 T cell receptor beta chains below, sequenced in a study of T cells expressing NK-cell markers. TCRdb reprocessed the 5' RACE reads and keeps a single row for each CDR3 protein, giving no DNA. This sample's clone table lists about 540,000 distinct CDR3 sequences. Sequenced input: blood T cells: a sorted CD56 or NKG2C T cell subset, CD4+ or CD8+ T cells, or bulk PBMC T cells (not recorded which). The receptors derive from a man between 18 and 35 years old in good health.

This chain links TRBV12-3 or TRBV12-4 with TRBJ1-4; TCRdb names TRBD1, which stays unverified in the absence of DNA. The CDR3 contains 17 residues. The CDR3: CASSLDGTGTGKEKLFF.

The chain joins TRBV4-2 to TRBJ2-1; lacking DNA, the TRBD2 call made by TCRdb goes unchecked. The CDR3 sequence is 16 residues long. Germline CDR1 is LGHNA and CDR2 is YNFKEQ. CDR3 sequence reads: CASSRGTSGRDNEQFF.

The CDR3 sequence is CASSRAGGTGAGANVLTF. The chain recombines TRBV5-1 with TRBJ2-6; as DNA is missing, the TRBD1 call by TCRdb cannot be tested. The germline V gene has CDR1 SGHRS and CDR2 YFSETQ. This CDR3 spans 18 amino acids. Using reference TRBV5-1 and TRBJ2-6 for the parts outside the CDR3, the full variable domain is KAGVTQTPRYLIKTRGQQVTLSCSPISGHRSVSWYQQTPGQGLQFLFEYFSETQRNKGNFPGRFSGRQFSNSRSEMNVSTLELGDSALYLCASSRAGGTGAGANVLTFGAGSRLTVL.

The rearrangement links TRBV7-2 to TRBJ2-3; as DNA is missing, the TRBD1 call by TCRdb cannot be tested. Germline V lookup: CDR1 SGHTA, CDR2 FQGNSA. CDR3 length: 14 residues. The CDR3 sequence is CASSLRTLPDTQYF.

This chain connects TRBV7-2 to TRBJ2-7; no DNA is available, so the TRBD1 call from TCRdb remains unchecked. In germline, CDR1 is SGHTA, CDR2 FQGNSA. CDR3 length: 14 amino acids. The CDR3 sequence is CASSFWTGNYEQYF.